The present T cell receptor (beta chain) was sequenced within a study of CD8+CD57+ T cells in acquired aplastic anemia. About the study: DNA recovered from sorted CD4+ and CD8+ cells had a mean of 3.2 ug.

The sequenced patients had an expansion of CD8+CD57+ cells seen by flow cytometry. Everyone among the patients had severe acquired aplastic anemia. TCR beta VDJ combinations and CDR3 sequences were profiled from genomic DNA. TCRdb re-derived calls from the reads in MiXCR, one entry per CDR3 protein. The top ten clones hold 3.2% of a sample with 150,000 to 200,000 distinct CDR3 sequences, around half of them seen once. Germline V gene sequence: CDR1 SGDLS, CDR2 YYNGEE. There are 15 residues in the CDR3. Trimming removed 7 bases from V and 2 bases from J, with 16 bases in between. This clonotype was seen many times.

The origin of this receptor is a human donor with aplastic anemia. This sequence joins TRBV9 and TRBJ1-3; weak D call: TRBD1 (6 bases). Sequencing was performed on sorted CD4+, CD8+, or CD8+CD57+ T cells (not recorded which) from PBMCs. In DNA form, the CDR3 reads TGTGCCAGCTCTAAACAGGGTTTGGCTGGAAACACCATATATTTT. This gives the protein CASSKQGLAGNTIYF. The full variable domain, in which reference TRBV9 and TRBJ1-3 provide the parts outside the CDR3, is DSGVTQTPKHLITATGQRVTLRCSPRSGDLSVYWYQQSLDQGLQFLIQYYNGEERAKGNILERFSAQQFPDLHSELNLSSLELGDSALYFCASSKQGLAGNTIYFGEGSWLTVV.